This T cell receptor beta chain was captured by sequencing in a study of blood T cell repertoires in COVID-19. The overall study: Material from acute and convalescent COVID-19 was sourced from the United States, Italy and Spain.

CDR3 length: 12 amino acids. The germline CDR1 and CDR2 sequences are SGHDT and YYEEEE. Trimming left V 0 bases short and J 14 bases short, with 9 bases between. Generated by immunoSEQ multiplex PCR, the TCRdb table keeps only in-frame clones and is missing some. The sample shows about 68,000 clones, 80% to 85% of them seen only once. This clonotype was obtained from a man in his forties or fifties with active COVID-19. Input material: peripheral blood. The chain has TRBV5-6 and TRBJ1-6, with a tentative D call TRBD1 (5 bases). This CDR3 is CASSLAGGSLHF. The CDR3 DNA reads TGTGCCAGCAGCTTGGCCGGGGGGTCCCTCCACTTT.